The clone carrying this T cell receptor (beta chain) was counted between two and nine times. What it binds is unknown. The data are from a study of OX40 agonist ivuxolimab in advanced cancers. Across the study: The dose of intravenous ivuxolimab that patients received every 2 weeks ranged from 0.01 to 10 mg/kg.

The study, taken as a whole, reports: Circulating CD4+ and CD8+ T cells showed clonal expansion by week 6 at 0.1 to 3.0 mg/kg.

The CDR3 spans 14 residues. CDR1 is MNHEY, CDR2 SMNVEV, per germline (reference sequence). Deletions cut 4 bases from V and 2 bases from J, with 8 bases between. Method: immunoSEQ multiplex PCR; TCRdb's copy keeps in-frame clones and lacks some. The data hold about 50,000 clones, with around nine tenths observed a single time. The chain employs TRBV27 and TRBJ2-2; D may correspond to TRBD1 or TRBD2 (5 bases each). The receptor was isolated from an adult with an advanced solid tumor such as melanoma, head and neck, liver or kidney cancer. Sequencing was performed on CD4+ or CD8+ T cells sorted from blood, taken in a trial of the OX40 agonist ivuxolimab. Here the CDR3 reads CASSSGANTGELFF. The CDR3 coding sequence is TGTGCCAGCAGTTCCGGGGCCAACACCGGGGAGCTGTTTTTT.